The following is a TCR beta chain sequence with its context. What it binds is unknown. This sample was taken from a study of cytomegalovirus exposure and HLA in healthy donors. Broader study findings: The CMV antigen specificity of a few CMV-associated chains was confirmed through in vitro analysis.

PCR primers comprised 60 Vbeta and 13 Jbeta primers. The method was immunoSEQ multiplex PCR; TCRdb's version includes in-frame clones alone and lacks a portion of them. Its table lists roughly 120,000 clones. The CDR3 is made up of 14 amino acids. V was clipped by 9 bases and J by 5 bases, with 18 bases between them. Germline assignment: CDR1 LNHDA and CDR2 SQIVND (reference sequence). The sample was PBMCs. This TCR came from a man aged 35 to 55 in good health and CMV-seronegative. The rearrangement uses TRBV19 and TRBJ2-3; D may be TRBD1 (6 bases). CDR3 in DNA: TGTGCCAGCGACGACAGGAACGGAGGAGATACGCAGTATTTT. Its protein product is CASDDRNGGDTQYF.